This T cell receptor (beta chain) was recovered during a study of blood T cell repertoires in COVID-19. For the study at large: In each case, the material was cDNA or gDNA derived from T cells, B-cell-depleted T cells, or PBMCs.

In the authors' workflow: By means of reference gene primer amplification, nucleated cell counts were estimated. The data were produced by immunoSEQ multiplex PCR, yet TCRdb's version contains in-frame clones alone and is incomplete. That table gives V, J and clone size, and the DNA gave D and trimming. The sample has about 100,000 clones; approximately 79% are singletons. This TCR was sampled from a woman older than 75 with active or convalescent COVID-19. Sequenced input: peripheral blood.

The CDR3 coding sequence is TGTGCCAGCAGCTTAGAACCGGGACAGTCCATTCAGTACTTC. It translates to CASSLEPGQSIQYF. The J gene is TRBJ2-4, the V gene TRBV7-8; 7 nucleotides align to TRBD1. This CDR3 has 14 amino acids. The germline V gene encodes CDR1 SGHVS and CDR2 FQNEAQ. Trimming took 1 base from V and 9 from J; bases not matched to a gene: 6.